The clone carrying this T cell receptor (beta chain) was found many times. Relative to the germline gene, one junction end is altered; a read error may explain this. These data belong to a study of T cells after yellow fever vaccination. TCRdb passed the 5' RACE reads through MiXCR, listing each CDR3 protein once. This sample yields roughly 50,000 distinct CDR3 sequences, of which about 7.4% are seen a single time; 28% belongs to the top ten. Germline V CDR1 and CDR2: MNHEY, SMNVEV (reference sequence). The CDR3 has 12 amino acids. The rearrangement uses TRBV27 and TRBJ2-2, with 9 nucleotides matching TRBD2. The sequencing used CD8+ T cells sorted from PBMCs, collected more than 13 days after the first yellow fever vaccination. The sequence was collected from a man aged 18 to 29 who received the YFV17D yellow fever vaccine. This CDR3 reads CASSPGGGGLFF. The CDR3 region has the DNA TGTGCCAGCAGTCCGGGCGGGGGGGGGCTGTTTTTT.